This T cell receptor beta chain is from a study of beta chain features in type 1 diabetes. Study as a whole: Healthy donors resembled patients in age, gender and cell yields. Study-wide points: Any PCR bias toward short templates would affect both groups alike. In cDNA sequencing, cells with high TCR expression could be over-represented. People with Type 1 diabetes carried modestly yet significantly shorter TCRB CDR3s in all four CD4+ subsets.

Germline loops: CDR1 SGHTA, CDR2 FQGNSA. The J segment lost 4 bases and the V segment lost 7 bases, leaving 7 bases of the junction unmatched. The CDR3 is made up of 14 amino acids. Note on this clone: The antigen remains unidentified.

The authors reverse transcribed all of the isolated RNA, so sequencing captured expressed TCRB transcripts. Profiling relied on immunoSEQ multiplex PCR, and the TCRdb table lists in-frame clones only, not all of them. The table shows about 650,000 clones, with approximately 13% occurring only once. The sample was naive CD4+ T cells from blood. The rearrangement joins TRBV7-2 to TRBJ2-3, with 8 bases aligning to TRBD1. The TCR originated in a man aged 25-45 years with type 1 diabetes. The CDR3 DNA reads TGTGCCAGCAATGGGGGGACAGGCGCAGATACGCAGTATTTT. Translating gives CASNGGTGADTQYF. Together with reference TRBV7-2 and TRBJ2-3, the CDR3 gives the full variable domain: GAGVSQSPSNKVTEKGKDVELRCDPISGHTALYWYRQSLGQGLEFLIYFQGNSAPDKSGLPSDRFSAERTGGSVSTLTIQRTQQEDSAVYLCASNGGTGADTQYFGPGTRLTVL.